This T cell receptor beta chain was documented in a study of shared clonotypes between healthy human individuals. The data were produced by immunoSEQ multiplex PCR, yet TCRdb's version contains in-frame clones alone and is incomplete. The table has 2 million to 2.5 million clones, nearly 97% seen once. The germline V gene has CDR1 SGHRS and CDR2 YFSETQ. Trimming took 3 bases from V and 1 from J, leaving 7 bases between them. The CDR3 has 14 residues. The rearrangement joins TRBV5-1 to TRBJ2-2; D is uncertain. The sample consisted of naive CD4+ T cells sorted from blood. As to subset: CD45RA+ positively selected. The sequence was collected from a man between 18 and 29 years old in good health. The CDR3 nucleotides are TGCGCCAGCAGCTACCCGCAGAACACCGGGGAGCTGTTTTTT. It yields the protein CASSYPQNTGELFF.